The 10 T cell receptor beta chains reported below all come from one sample, sequenced in a study of T-cell reconstitution after alpha-beta-depleted transplantation in children. This sample's TCRbeta library carried unique molecular identifier barcodes. Using its own MiXCR run on the PCR reads, TCRdb lists one record per CDR3 protein. The sample shows 250,000 to 400,000 distinct CDR3 sequences, around 25% of them seen only once. The sample was PBMCs, mostly from graft donor cells, taken 180 days after TCRalphabeta/CD19-depleted stem cell transplant. The receptors come from a male patient younger than 18 who had a stem cell transplant for acute lymphoblastic leukemia, so the T cells may come from the graft donor.

This clonotype was counted only a few times. The chain employs TRBV5-1 and TRBJ2-4; a possible D gene is TRBD1 (6 bases). The CDR3 consists of 16 residues. Deletions cut 1 base from V and 1 base from J, with 12 bases between. In germline, CDR1 is SGHRS, CDR2 YFSETQ. CDR3 amino acids: CASSLPGHDAKNIQYF. The CDR3, as DNA: TGCGCCAGCAGCTTGCCGGGACACGATGCCAAAAACATTCAGTACTTC.

J is TRBJ2-5 and V is TRBV4-1, with D perhaps TRBD2 (6 bases). V gave up 4 bases and J gave up 4 bases, with 16 bases separating them. The CDR3 spans 15 residues. Germline CDR1 and CDR2: MGHRA and YSYEKL. This chain's CDR3 is CASSRGGTGGETQYF. The CDR3 coding sequence is TGCGCCAGCAGCCGAGGCGGGACGGGTGGAGAGACCCAGTACTTC.

The V call is TRBV20-1, the J call TRBJ2-7, with 14 bases matching TRBD2. CDR3 length equals 14 residues. With V trimmed by 1 base and J by 6 bases, 2 bases remained unmatched. Germline loops: CDR1 DFQATT, CDR2 SNEGSKA (reference sequence). Here the CDR3 reads CSARGGLAGVEQYF. The CDR3 coding sequence is TGCAGTGCTAGAGGGGGACTAGCGGGAGTCGAGCAGTACTTC.

This clonotype was seen a handful of times. This chain joins TRBV7-9 and TRBJ1-2; 7 positions agree with TRBD1. The junction had 9 bases not matched to a gene; V was cut back by 3 bases and J by 8 bases. Germline V gene lookup returns CDR1 SEHNR and CDR2 FQNEAQ (reference sequence). The CDR3 is 14 residues long. The CDR3, as DNA: TGTGCCAGCAGCTTCCGACAGACAGGGACAGGCTACACCTTC. This translates into CASSFRQTGTGYTF.

In DNA form, the CDR3 reads TGCGCCAGCAGCCAAGATATCGGGGGAAATCAGCCCCAGCATTTT. This codes for CASSQDIGGNQPQHF. The rearrangement uses TRBV4-1 and TRBJ1-5; perhaps TRBD1 as D (5 bases). The CDR3 runs to 15 residues. V was clipped by 0 bases and J by 4 bases, with 10 bases between them. Germline CDR1 reads MGHRA; CDR2 reads YSYEKL.

This clonotype was seen a handful of times. J is TRBJ2-5 and V is TRBV12-5, with 7 positions matching TRBD2. The CDR3 contains 14 residues. The trim removed 7 bases at V and 2 bases at J, leaving 7 bases unmatched. Per germline, CDR1 LGHNT and CDR2 FRNRAP. The CDR3 DNA reads TGTGCTAGTGACGGGGGACTATTACAAGAGACCCAGTACTTC. Translating it yields CASDGGLLQETQYF.

The J gene is TRBJ2-1, the V gene TRBV12-3 or TRBV12-4; possibly TRBD2 for D (5 bases). The CDR3 consists of 15 residues. The V end lost 4 bases, the J end lost 7 bases, and 17 bases lay between the germline ends. The CDR3 sequence is CASSYLSGLGNEQFF. In DNA form, the CDR3 reads TGTGCCAGCAGTTACTTGAGTGGACTTGGGAATGAGCAGTTCTTC.

This clonotype was counted between two and nine times. The V gene is TRBV7-2, the J gene TRBJ1-1, with a tentative D call TRBD1 (6 bases). V was trimmed by 6 bases and J by 0 bases, leaving 17 bases between them. CDR3 length: 16 amino acids. The germline V gene encodes CDR1 SGHTA and CDR2 FQGNSA. The CDR3 spells CASSYPRGLLNTEAFF. CDR3 DNA: TGTGCCAGCAGTTATCCGCGGGGGCTCCTGAACACTGAAGCTTTCTTT.

V and J are TRBV12-3 or TRBV12-4 and TRBJ2-7; no clear D. The length of the CDR3 is 18 residues. V was pared by 5 bases and J by 3 bases, with 26 bases between. The CDR3 nucleotides read TGTGCCAGCAGTGGGTCACCAATCATGACATGGAGAAGCTACGAGCAGTACTTC. Protein: CASSGSPIMTWRSYEQYF.

This clonotype was counted between two and nine times. This sequence joins TRBV20-1 and TRBJ1-3, with D possibly TRBD1 on 6 matching bases. Germline-derived CDR1 and CDR2 are DFQATT and SNEGSKA (reference sequence). Between the trimmed V and J ends, which lost 0 bases and 0 bases, there was a span of 12 bases. CDR3 length: 16 amino acids. CDR3 sequence (DNA): TGCAGTGCTAGAGACCCTCGGGGGGCCTCTGGAAACACCATATATTTT. Residues: CSARDPRGASGNTIYF.